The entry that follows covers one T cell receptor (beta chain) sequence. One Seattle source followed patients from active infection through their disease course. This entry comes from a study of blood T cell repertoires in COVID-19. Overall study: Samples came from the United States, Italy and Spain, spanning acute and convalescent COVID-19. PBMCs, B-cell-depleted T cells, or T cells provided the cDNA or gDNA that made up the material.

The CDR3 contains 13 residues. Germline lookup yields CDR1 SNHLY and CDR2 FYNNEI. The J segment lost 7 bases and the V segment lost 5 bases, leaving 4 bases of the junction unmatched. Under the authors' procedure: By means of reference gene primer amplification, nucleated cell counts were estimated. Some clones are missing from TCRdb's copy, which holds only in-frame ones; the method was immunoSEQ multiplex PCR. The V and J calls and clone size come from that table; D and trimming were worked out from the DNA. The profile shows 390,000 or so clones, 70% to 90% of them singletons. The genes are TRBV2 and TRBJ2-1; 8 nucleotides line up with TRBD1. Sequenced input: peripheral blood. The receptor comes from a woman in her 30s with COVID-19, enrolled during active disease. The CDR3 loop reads CASSLTGDNEQFF. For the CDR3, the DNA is TGTGCCAGCAGTCTGACAGGGGATAATGAGCAGTTCTTC.